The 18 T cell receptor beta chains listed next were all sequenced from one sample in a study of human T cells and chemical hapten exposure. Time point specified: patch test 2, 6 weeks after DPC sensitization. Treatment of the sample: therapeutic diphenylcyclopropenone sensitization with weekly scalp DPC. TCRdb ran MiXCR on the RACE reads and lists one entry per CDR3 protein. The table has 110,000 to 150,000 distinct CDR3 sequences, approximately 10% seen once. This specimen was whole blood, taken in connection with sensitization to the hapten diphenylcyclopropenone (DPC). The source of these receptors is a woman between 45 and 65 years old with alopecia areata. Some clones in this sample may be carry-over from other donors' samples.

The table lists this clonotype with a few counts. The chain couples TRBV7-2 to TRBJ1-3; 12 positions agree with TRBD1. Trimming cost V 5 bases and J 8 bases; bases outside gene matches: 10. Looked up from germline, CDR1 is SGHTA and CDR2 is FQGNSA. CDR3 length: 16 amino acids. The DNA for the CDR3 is TGTGCCAGCAGCCCCCCGGGGGGACAGGGGGCATACACCATATATTTT. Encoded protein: CASSPPGGQGAYTIYF. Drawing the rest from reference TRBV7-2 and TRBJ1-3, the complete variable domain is GAGVSQSPSNKVTEKGKDVELRCDPISGHTALYWYRQSLGQGLEFLIYFQGNSAPDKSGLPSDRFSAERTGGSVSTLTIQRTQQEDSAVYLCASSPPGGQGAYTIYFGEGSWLTVV.

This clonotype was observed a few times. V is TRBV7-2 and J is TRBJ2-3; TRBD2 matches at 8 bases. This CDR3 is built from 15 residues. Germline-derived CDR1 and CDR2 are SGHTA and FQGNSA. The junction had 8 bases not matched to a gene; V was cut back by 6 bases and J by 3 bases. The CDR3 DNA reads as TGTGCCAGCAGGGAGACTAGCGTCGGTACAGATACGCAGTATTTT. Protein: CASRETSVGTDTQYF.

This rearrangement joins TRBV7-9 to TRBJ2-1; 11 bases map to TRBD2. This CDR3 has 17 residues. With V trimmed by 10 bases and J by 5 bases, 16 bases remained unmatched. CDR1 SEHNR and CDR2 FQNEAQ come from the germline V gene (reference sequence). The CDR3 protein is CATRRELAGEHDNEQFF. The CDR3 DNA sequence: TGTGCCACCCGACGGGAACTAGCGGGAGAACATGACAATGAGCAGTTCTTC.

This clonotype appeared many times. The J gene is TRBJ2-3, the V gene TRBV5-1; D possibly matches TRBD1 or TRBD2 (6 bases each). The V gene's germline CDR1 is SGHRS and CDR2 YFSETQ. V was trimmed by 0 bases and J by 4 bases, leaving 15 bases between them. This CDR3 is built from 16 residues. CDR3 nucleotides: TGCGCCAGCAGCTTGGGACACTGGGGGGCTGCAGATACGCAGTATTTT. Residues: CASSLGHWGAADTQYF.

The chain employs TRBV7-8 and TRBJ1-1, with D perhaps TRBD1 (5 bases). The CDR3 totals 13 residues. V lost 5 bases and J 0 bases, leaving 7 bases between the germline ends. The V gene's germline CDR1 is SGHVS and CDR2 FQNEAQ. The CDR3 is CASSRQLNTEAFF. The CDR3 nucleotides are TGTGCCAGCAGCCGACAGTTGAACACTGAAGCTTTCTTT.

The CDR3 bases are TGTGCCAGCAGACAGGGAGGCTCCTACAATGAGCAGTTCTTC. Translation gives CASRQGGSYNEQFF. This rearrangement joins TRBV6-5 to TRBJ2-1, with D perhaps TRBD1 or TRBD2 (6 bases each). V shed 6 bases and J shed 0 bases, with 9 bases lying between them. Germline values: CDR1 MNHEY, CDR2 SVGAGI. The CDR3 length is 14 residues.

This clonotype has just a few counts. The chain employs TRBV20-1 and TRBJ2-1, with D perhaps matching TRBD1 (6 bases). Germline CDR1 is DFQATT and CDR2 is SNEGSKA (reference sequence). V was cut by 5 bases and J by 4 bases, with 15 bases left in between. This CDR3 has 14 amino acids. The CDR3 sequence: CSAEFLDRYNEQFF. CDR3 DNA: TGCAGTGCTGAGTTCCTGGACAGATACAATGAGCAGTTCTTC.

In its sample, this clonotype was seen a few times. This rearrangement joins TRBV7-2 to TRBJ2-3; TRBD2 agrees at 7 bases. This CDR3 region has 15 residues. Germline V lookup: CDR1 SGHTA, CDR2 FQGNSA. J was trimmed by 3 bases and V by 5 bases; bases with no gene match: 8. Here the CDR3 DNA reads TGTGCCAGCAGCCGGGGGGAGGGCCGGACAGATACGCAGTATTTT. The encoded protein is CASSRGEGRTDTQYF.

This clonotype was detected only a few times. The CDR3: CSALADFYEQYF. The CDR3 nucleotides are TGCAGTGCTTTAGCGGACTTCTACGAGCAGTACTTC. V gene TRBV20-1 combines with J gene TRBJ2-7; maybe TRBD2 (6 bases). V lost 5 bases to trimming and J lost 3 bases, with 11 bases between them. This CDR3 contains 12 residues. The germline gives CDR1 DFQATT, CDR2 SNEGSKA (reference sequence).

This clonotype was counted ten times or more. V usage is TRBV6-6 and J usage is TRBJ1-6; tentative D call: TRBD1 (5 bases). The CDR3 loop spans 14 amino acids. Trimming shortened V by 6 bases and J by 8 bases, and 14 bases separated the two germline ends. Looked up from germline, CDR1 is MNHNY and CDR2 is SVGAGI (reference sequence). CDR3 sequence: CASRFGHGDSPLHF. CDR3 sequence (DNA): TGTGCCAGCAGATTCGGACACGGGGATTCACCCCTCCACTTT.

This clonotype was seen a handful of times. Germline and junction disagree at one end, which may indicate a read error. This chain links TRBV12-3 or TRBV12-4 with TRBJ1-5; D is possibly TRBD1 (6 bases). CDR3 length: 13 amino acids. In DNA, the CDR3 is TGTGCCAGCAGCCAGGACAGTAATCGGCCCCAGCATTTT. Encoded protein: CASSQDSNRPQHF.

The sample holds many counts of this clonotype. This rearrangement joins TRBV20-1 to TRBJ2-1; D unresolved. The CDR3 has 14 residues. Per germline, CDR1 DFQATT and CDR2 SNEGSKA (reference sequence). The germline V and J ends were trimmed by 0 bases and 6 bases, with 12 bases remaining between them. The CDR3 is CSARDPNAGNEQFF. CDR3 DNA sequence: TGCAGTGCTAGAGATCCGAACGCTGGCAATGAGCAGTTCTTC.

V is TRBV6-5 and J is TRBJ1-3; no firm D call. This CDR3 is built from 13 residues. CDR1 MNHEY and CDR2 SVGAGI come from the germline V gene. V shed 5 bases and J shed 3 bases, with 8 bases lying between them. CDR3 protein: CASSGVFGNTIYF. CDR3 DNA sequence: TGTGCCAGCAGTGGGGTGTTTGGAAACACCATATATTTT.

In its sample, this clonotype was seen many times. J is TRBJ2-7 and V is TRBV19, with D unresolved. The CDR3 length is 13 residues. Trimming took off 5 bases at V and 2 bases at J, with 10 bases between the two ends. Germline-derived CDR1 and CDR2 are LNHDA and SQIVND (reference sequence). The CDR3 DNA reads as TGTGCCAGTAGTCTCCGACGGGCCTACGAGCAGTACTTC. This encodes CASSLRRAYEQYF.

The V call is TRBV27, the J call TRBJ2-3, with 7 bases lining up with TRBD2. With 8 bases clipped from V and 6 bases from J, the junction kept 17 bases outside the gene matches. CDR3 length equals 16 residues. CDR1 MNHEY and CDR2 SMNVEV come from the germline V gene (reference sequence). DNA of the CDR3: TGTGCCAGCCTCCCCCTTGGGGCGGGAGTTGCTGATACGCAGTATTTT. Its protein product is CASLPLGAGVADTQYF.

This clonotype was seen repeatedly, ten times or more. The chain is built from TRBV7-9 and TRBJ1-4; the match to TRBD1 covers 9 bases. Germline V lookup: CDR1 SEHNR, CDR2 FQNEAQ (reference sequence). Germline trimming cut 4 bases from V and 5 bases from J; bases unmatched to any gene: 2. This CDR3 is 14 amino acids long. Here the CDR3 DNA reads TGTGCCAGCAGCTCAGGACAGGGGAATGAAAAACTGTTTTTT. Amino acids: CASSSGQGNEKLFF.

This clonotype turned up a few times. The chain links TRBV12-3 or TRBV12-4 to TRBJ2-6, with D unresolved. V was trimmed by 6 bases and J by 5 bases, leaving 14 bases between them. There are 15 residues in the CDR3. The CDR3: CASRQGSHRANVLTF. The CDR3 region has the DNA TGTGCCAGCAGGCAAGGCTCCCACCGGGCCAACGTCCTGACTTTC.

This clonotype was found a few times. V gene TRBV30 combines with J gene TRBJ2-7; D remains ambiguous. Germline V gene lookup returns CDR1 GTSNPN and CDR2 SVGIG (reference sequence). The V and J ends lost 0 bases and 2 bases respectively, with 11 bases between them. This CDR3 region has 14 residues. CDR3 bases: TGTGCCTGGAGTGTAAGGGCCGCTCCCTACGAGCAGTACTTC. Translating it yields CAWSVRAAPYEQYF.